The sequence of this T cell receptor beta chain was determined in a study of technical replicates of blood from a few donors. Here immunoSEQ multiplex PCR was the method, and the copy in TCRdb shows in-frame clones only, minus some. The sample records 100,000 or so clones, almost 97% being singletons. The CDR3 is 14 residues long. Germline V CDR1 and CDR2: GTSNPN, SVGIG (reference sequence). After removal of 4 bases from V and 6 bases from J, the junction contained 7 bases not matched to a gene. This sequence joins TRBV30 and TRBJ2-1; 9 bases match TRBD1. The material sequenced was T cells isolated from PBMCs. The TCR originated in a human donor in good health. CDR3 residues: CAWTWTGDTNEQFF. CDR3 in DNA: TGTGCCTGGACTTGGACAGGGGACACCAATGAGCAGTTCTTC.